The rows below give T cell receptor beta chains drawn from one sample of a study of blood T cells in healthy people across ages. In TCRdb, the 5' RACE reads were re-called with MiXCR into one record per CDR3 protein. This sample yields fewer than 800,000 distinct CDR3 sequences, of which roughly 32% are seen a single time; 15% belongs to the top ten. Source material: blood. Receptor source: a woman of 80 years or more in good health. Both conserved end residues are part of each CDR3. Fields, in order: V gene, J gene, clone size, D gene, CDR3 protein, CDR3 DNA. A D gene is named only where the DNA matches it firmly. A clone size is listed for some rows: how often the clone was seen (once, few, many), or a class if it is expanded.

TRBV20-1,TRBJ2-1,NA,TRBD2,CSAGIAGVGNEQFF,TGCAGTGCCGGAATAGCGGGAGTGGGTAATGAGCAGTTCTTC
TRBV7-2,TRBJ1-5,NA,TRBD1,CASSRTGGPQPQHF,TGTGCCAGCAGCCGGACAGGGGGCCCTCAGCCCCAGCATTTT
TRBV7-9,TRBJ2-7,many,NA,CASSSNPDSGAYEQYF,TGTGCCAGCAGCTCAAACCCAGACTCAGGGGCCTACGAGCAGTACTTC
TRBV29-1,TRBJ2-1,many,NA,CSVEVLTVLTYNEQFF,TGCAGCGTTGAAGTTCTTACAGTGTTGACCTACAATGAGCAGTTCTTC
TRBV7-3,TRBJ2-7,few,NA,CASSSSGTRVNEQYF,TGTGCCAGCAGCTCTTCCGGGACCAGAGTCAATGAGCAGTACTTC
TRBV27,TRBJ2-3,many,TRBD1,CASSLLQGSTADTQYF,TGTGCCAGCAGTTTATTACAGGGGTCAACGGCAGATACGCAGTATTTT
TRBV7-2,TRBJ2-1,NA,TRBD2,CASSRLLAGGPNEQFF,TGTGCCAGCAGCCGCCTACTAGCGGGGGGGCCGAATGAGCAGTTCTTC
TRBV7-9,TRBJ1-1,NA,NA,CASSFTGTAFF,TGTGCCAGCAGCTTCACCGGGACAGCTTTCTTT
TRBV6-2/TRBV6-3,TRBJ2-5,few,TRBD2,CASSSSGTKKYF,TGTGCCAGCAGTTCCTCCGGGACTAAAAAGTACTTC
TRBV5-6,TRBJ1-1,few,NA,CASSLAGSSTEAFF,TGTGCCAGCAGCTTGGCAGGCAGTAGTACTGAAGCTTTCTTT
TRBV4-3,TRBJ1-2,many,NA,CASSQAGPPRYGYTF,TGCGCCAGCAGCCAAGCTGGACCGCCGCGCTATGGCTACACCTTC
TRBV19,TRBJ2-3,many,NA,CASSIGDGTDTQYF,TGTGCCAGTAGTATAGGAGACGGCACAGATACGCAGTATTTT
TRBV2,TRBJ1-5,few,TRBD1,CASIRDRAAQPQHF,TGTGCCAGCATCCGAGACAGGGCTGCTCAGCCCCAGCATTTT
TRBV28,TRBJ1-2,NA,TRBD1,CASSLGIWDRGNGYTF,TGTGCCAGCAGTTTGGGAATCTGGGACAGGGGAAATGGCTACACCTTC
TRBV7-2,TRBJ1-1,NA,NA,CASSLVMLGAFF,TGTGCCAGCAGCTTAGTTATGTTAGGGGCTTTCTTT
TRBV28,TRBJ1-2,many,NA,CASSSGQRGRVYTF,TGTGCCAGCAGTTCTGGGCAACGGGGTCGAGTCTACACCTTC
TRBV30,TRBJ1-1,NA,NA,CAWSPQGGRSEAFF,TGTGCCTGGAGTCCACAGGGCGGCCGGTCTGAAGCTTTCTTT
TRBV10-3,TRBJ1-2,NA,TRBD1,CAIRVGTGPGGYTF,TGTGCCATCAGGGTCGGGACAGGGCCCGGAGGCTACACCTTC
TRBV20-1,TRBJ1-1,many,NA,CSASVGVNTEAFF,TGCAGTGCTAGTGTGGGTGTGAACACTGAAGCTTTCTTT
TRBV5-1,TRBJ2-5,NA,NA,CAGSREEKRGTQYF,TGCGCCGGCAGCCGAGAGGAGAAGAGAGGGACCCAGTACTTC
TRBV9,TRBJ1-1,many,NA,CASSVGQSTEAFF,TGTGCCAGCAGCGTAGGACAGAGCACTGAAGCTTTCTTT
TRBV6-2/TRBV6-3,TRBJ1-2,many,TRBD1,CASSRTGLLLDGYTF,TGTGCCAGCAGTCGGACAGGGTTACTCCTGGATGGCTACACCTTC
TRBV6-1,TRBJ2-6,NA,TRBD2,CASNEGLAGGSGANVLTF,TGTGCCAGCAATGAGGGACTAGCGGGAGGCTCTGGGGCCAACGTCCTGACTTTC
TRBV13,TRBJ1-1,few,TRBD1,CASTETGTGGRTEAFF,TGTGCCAGCACCGAGACCGGGACAGGGGGGCGCACTGAAGCTTTCTTT
TRBV5-1,TRBJ1-1,NA,NA,CASSSAGAYTEAFF,TGCGCCAGCAGCTCGGCAGGGGCCTACACTGAAGCTTTCTTT
TRBV28,TRBJ1-1,NA,NA,CASSPPPGMNTEAFF,TGTGCCAGCAGTCCTCCCCCGGGGATGAACACTGAAGCTTTCTTT